The 10 T cell receptor beta chains below come from one sample, sequenced in a study of CD8 T cells in ankylosing spondylitis. Antigens of these TCRs are unknown. Using its own MiXCR run on the 5' RACE reads, TCRdb lists one record per CDR3 protein. The profile shows 130,000 or so distinct CDR3 sequences, roughly a sixth of them singletons. Study conclusions and caveats: A motif of fewer than ten highly homologous TCR beta variants was seen as apparently characteristic of ankylosing spondylitis blood.

The specimen was blood, either unsorted or a sorted T cell fraction (not recorded which). Receptors were obtained from a male donor with ankylosing spondylitis.

This clonotype was detected ten times or more. The genes are TRBV4-2 and TRBJ2-7, with TRBD1 matching over 7 bases. The CDR3 covers 15 residues. The J segment lost 0 bases and the V segment lost 4 bases, leaving 6 bases of the junction unmatched. Germline V gives CDR1 LGHNA, CDR2 YNFKEQ. CDR3 amino acids: CASSRDSASSYEQYF. DNA for the CDR3: TGTGCCAGCAGCCGGGACAGTGCTAGCTCCTACGAGCAGTACTTC.

Concerning this clonotype itself: This may be a read error, as it is one base from a much larger clone. V gene TRBV5-1 combines with J gene TRBJ1-1, with D hard to call. CDR3 size: 14 residues. The germline V gene encodes CDR1 SGHRS and CDR2 YFSETQ. The CDR3 DNA sequence: TGCGCCAACAGCTTGGCCGGCGGGAACACTGAAGCTTTCTTT. Amino acids: CANSLAGGNTEAFF. Full variable domain (missing parts from reference TRBV5-1 and TRBJ1-1): KAGVTQTPRYLIKTRGQQVTLSCSPISGHRSVSWYQQTPGQGLQFLFEYFSETQRNKGNFPGRFSGRQFSNSRSEMNVSTLELGDSALYLCANSLAGGNTEAFFGQGTRLTVV.

This clonotype was observed a handful of times. The chain carries TRBV9 and TRBJ1-2; D is undetermined. CDR1 SGDLS and CDR2 YYNGEE come from the germline V gene. V was trimmed by 7 bases and J by 6 bases, leaving 4 bases between them. The CDR3 covers 9 residues. The DNA of the CDR3 is TGTGCCAGCGGGGATGGCTACACCTTC. The encoded protein is CASGDGYTF.

The chain uses TRBV3-1 and TRBJ2-2, with 14 bases lining up with TRBD2. Trimming took 5 bases from V and 11 from J; bases not matched to a gene: 10. The V gene's germline CDR1 is LGHDT and CDR2 YNNKEL (reference sequence). The CDR3 covers 16 residues. CDR3 region: CASSYLGLAGVGELFF. Written as DNA, the CDR3 is TGTGCCAGCAGCTACCTGGGACTAGCGGGAGTCGGAGAGCTGTTTTTT.

The genes are TRBV28 and TRBJ2-7; 7 bases match TRBD2. J gave up 3 bases and V 5 bases, and 4 bases lay outside the gene matches. Germline V gene lookup returns CDR1 MDHEN and CDR2 SYDVKM. The CDR3 is 13 amino acids. In DNA, the CDR3 is TGTGCCAGCAGTGGACTAGACTACTACGAGCAGTACTTC. Protein product: CASSGLDYYEQYF.

This chain links TRBV27 with TRBJ2-7; a weak D match, TRBD1 (6 bases). The CDR3 is made up of 13 amino acids. V was trimmed by 6 bases and J by 2 bases, leaving 11 bases between them. The germline V gene has CDR1 MNHEY and CDR2 SMNVEV (reference sequence). CDR3 region: CASSPGEAYEQYF. Written as DNA, the CDR3 is TGTGCCAGCAGCCCAGGGGAAGCCTACGAGCAGTACTTC.

The J gene is TRBJ2-3, the V gene TRBV5-6, with a tentative D call TRBD1 (5 bases). The CDR3 has 15 amino acids. CDR1 and CDR2 from the germline V gene are SGHDT and YYEEEE. Trimming stripped 1 base from V and 4 bases from J, with 13 bases between. The CDR3 is CASSLYRPGADTQYF. The CDR3 nucleotides read TGTGCCAGCAGCTTGTACAGGCCTGGGGCAGATACGCAGTATTTT.

Here the CDR3 DNA reads TGTGCCAGCGGCAGGGGGACCCAGTACTTC. Its translation is CASGRGTQYF. V usage is TRBV27 and J usage is TRBJ2-5; TRBD1 might be the D (6 bases). Trimming took 8 bases from V and 7 from J, leaving 8 bases between them. CDR3 size: 10 residues. Germline V gene data show CDR1 as MNHEY and CDR2 as SMNVEV (reference sequence).

The chain is built from TRBV6-2 or TRBV6-3 and TRBJ2-1, with TRBD2 matching 14 bases. This CDR3 region has 18 residues. CDR1 is MNHEY, CDR2 SVGEGT, per germline. The ends lost 3 bases at V and 5 bases at J; junction bases unmatched: 9. The DNA of the CDR3 is TGTGCCAGCAGTTATCGGGGACTAGCGGGAGAGTTAAACAATGAGCAGTTCTTC. It encodes CASSYRGLAGELNNEQFF.

The J gene is TRBJ2-1, the V gene TRBV6-5; D may be TRBD2 (6 bases). The germline CDR1 and CDR2 sequences are MNHEY and SVGAGI. The V end lost 6 bases, the J end lost 13 bases, and 13 bases lay between the germline ends. The CDR3 totals 11 residues. The CDR3 DNA sequence: TGTGCCAGCAGAACTACCGGGACTCAGTTCTTC. Its translation: CASRTTGTQFF.